The 21 T cell receptor beta chains given below trace back to one sample, sequenced in a study of T cell repertoires in cytomegalovirus infection. TCRdb re-called the reads with MiXCR, one entry per CDR3 protein. The sample shows about 360,000 distinct CDR3 sequences, around 18% of them seen only once. The sequenced material came from PBMCs. The receptors come from a human donor in good health (CMV status not recorded). Some clones in this sample may be carry-over from other donors' samples.

In regard to this clonotype: Likely a read error: the CDR3 ends without its conserved phenylalanine or tryptophan. No DNA is shown, since the ends of the CDR3 on it are uncertain; the CDR3 is the one TCRdb lists. The chain links TRBV20-1 to TRBJ2-1; TRBD1 is the table's D call and was not checked against the DNA. Ends included, the CDR3 has 13 residues. From germline, CDR1 is DFQATT and CDR2 SNEGSKA (reference sequence). This CDR3 is CSARRWGEGGDFV.

This clonotype has a count of ten or more. This chain joins TRBV7-2 and TRBJ2-3; TRBD1 might be the D (6 bases). Germline CDR1 and CDR2: SGHTA and FQGNSA. V dropped 1 base and J dropped 6 bases, with 11 bases sitting between them. This CDR3 has 14 amino acids. The CDR3 DNA sequence: TGTGCCAGCAGCTTAGTGCCAGGGGCCGATACGCAGTATTTT. Encoded protein: CASSLVPGADTQYF. The variable domain in full, with the rest retrieved from reference TRBV7-2 and TRBJ2-3, is GAGVSQSPSNKVTEKGKDVELRCDPISGHTALYWYRQSLGQGLEFLIYFQGNSAPDKSGLPSDRFSAERTGGSVSTLTIQRTQQEDSAVYLCASSLVPGADTQYFGPGTRLTVL.

This chain links TRBV7-9 with TRBJ2-7; D is possibly TRBD2 (5 bases). Germline CDR1 and CDR2: SEHNR and FQNEAQ (reference sequence). The CDR3 runs 14 residues. The V and J ends lost 5 bases and 3 bases respectively, with 14 bases between them. The CDR3 loop is CASSRTGRGYEQYF. The CDR3 DNA reads TGTGCCAGCAGCCGCACCGGACGGGGCTACGAGCAGTACTTC.

This clonotype has at least ten counts. The chain combines TRBV7-8 with TRBJ2-3; 8 nucleotides line up with TRBD2. The germline gives CDR1 SGHVS, CDR2 FQNEAQ. V shed 4 bases and J 7 bases; nucleotides not matched to a gene: 19. The CDR3 length is 18 residues. CDR3 in amino acids: CASSSLEGIGRARNTQYF. The CDR3 DNA reads TGTGCCAGCAGCTCCCTCGAGGGGATCGGGAGGGCGAGAAATACGCAGTATTTT.

This chain joins TRBV7-9 and TRBJ1-1; possibly TRBD1 for D (5 bases). Deletions cut 2 bases from V and 3 bases from J, with 10 bases between. The CDR3 loop spans 14 amino acids. Germline V gene data show CDR1 as SEHNR and CDR2 as FQNEAQ (reference sequence). CDR3 sequence (DNA): TGTGCCAGCAGCTTATATCAGGGCGACACTGAAGCTTTCTTT. It is translated as CASSLYQGDTEAFF.

This clonotype was picked up a small number of times. The genes are TRBV20-1 and TRBJ1-2, with D possibly being TRBD1 (5 bases). The V gene's germline CDR1 is DFQATT and CDR2 SNEGSKA (reference sequence). The V end was cut by 3 bases, the J end by 8 bases, with 16 bases between. The CDR3 spans 13 residues. The CDR3 DNA sequence: TGCAGTGCTAGCAGCGACAGCGCACGGGGCTACACCTTC. Encoded protein: CSASSDSARGYTF.

This sequence joins TRBV6-2 or TRBV6-3 and TRBJ2-1; 9 bases map to TRBD2. This CDR3 region has 15 residues. J lost 2 bases, V lost 4 bases, and 3 bases had no gene match. The germline CDR1 and CDR2 sequences are MNHEY and SVGEGT. The CDR3 coding sequence is TGTGCCAGCAGTTTTAGCGGGAGTCCCTACAATGAGCAGTTCTTC. Protein: CASSFSGSPYNEQFF.

This clonotype came up a few times. The chain combines TRBV4-1 with TRBJ1-1, with 7 nucleotides matching TRBD1. Germline trimming cut 4 bases from V and 7 bases from J; bases unmatched to any gene: 9. Germline V gene sequence: CDR1 MGHRA, CDR2 YSYEKL. The CDR3 sequence is 14 residues long. The CDR3 here is CASSPRQGFVEAFF. The CDR3 DNA reads as TGCGCCAGCAGCCCGAGACAGGGTTTTGTTGAAGCTTTCTTT.

This clonotype was seen a few times. This chain joins TRBV18 and TRBJ1-2; D unclear. The V end was cut by 2 bases, the J end by 7 bases, with 20 bases between. Germline V gene sequence: CDR1 KGHSH, CDR2 LQKENI. The CDR3 loop spans 16 amino acids. The CDR3 region is CASSPNLLAQRTGYTF. CDR3 coding DNA: TGTGCCAGCTCACCAAATCTCTTGGCCCAGAGGACTGGCTACACCTTC.

The CDR3 nucleotides read TGTGCCAGCTCACCACGGGCGGGGGATGGCGAGCAGTACTTC. Amino acids: CASSPRAGDGEQYF. The rearrangement joins TRBV18 to TRBJ2-7; TRBD2 matches at 7 bases. Germline V gene data show CDR1 as KGHSH and CDR2 as LQKENI. The CDR3 covers 14 residues. With 1 base clipped from V and 6 bases from J, the junction kept 6 bases outside the gene matches.

The sample holds a few counts of this clonotype. This chain uses TRBV5-4 with TRBJ1-2; TRBD1 is a possible D gene (6 bases). With 3 bases removed from V and 9 bases from J, the gap between germline ends came to 15 bases. The CDR3 length is 13 residues. CDR1 is SGHNT, CDR2 YYREEE, per germline (reference sequence). The CDR3 loop is CASSSRGFESYTF. The CDR3 region has the DNA TGTGCCAGCAGCTCCAGGGGTTTCGAAAGCTACACCTTC.

This clonotype appeared many times. V gene TRBV12-3 or TRBV12-4 combines with J gene TRBJ1-6; D gene ambiguous. The V gene lost 5 bases and the J gene lost 6 bases, with 11 bases spanning the gap. This CDR3 is 14 amino acids long. The CDR3 region is CASSLRASNSPLHF. DNA for the CDR3: TGTGCCAGCAGTCTCCGTGCGTCTAATTCACCCCTCCACTTT.

This clonotype occurred many times. The chain joins TRBV12-3 or TRBV12-4 to TRBJ2-5, with D perhaps TRBD1 (6 bases). V was shortened by 5 bases and J by 0 bases, with 13 bases between the two germline ends. This CDR3 spans 15 amino acids. CDR3 protein: CASSETGMYQETQYF. The CDR3 nucleotides are TGTGCCAGCAGTGAAACAGGGATGTACCAAGAGACCCAGTACTTC.

The V call is TRBV9, the J call TRBJ1-1; unclear D gene. This CDR3 is 14 amino acids long. Germline CDR1 SGDLS, CDR2 YYNGEE. The V and J ends lost 4 bases and 3 bases respectively, with 13 bases between them. DNA for the CDR3: TGTGCCAGCAGCCCGCAGGACGGGTACACTGAAGCTTTCTTT. Its translation is CASSPQDGYTEAFF. Supplemented by reference TRBV9 and TRBJ1-1, the full variable domain reads DSGVTQTPKHLITATGQRVTLRCSPRSGDLSVYWYQQSLDQGLQFLIQYYNGEERAKGNILERFSAQQFPDLHSELNLSSLELGDSALYFCASSPQDGYTEAFFGQGTRLTVV.

This clonotype was seen more than once but under ten times. The chain links TRBV4-2 to TRBJ1-4, with TRBD1 identical over 8 bases. CDR1 and CDR2 (germline): LGHNA, YNFKEQ. This CDR3 region has 15 residues. J gave up 5 bases and V 3 bases, and 5 bases lay outside the gene matches. The CDR3 DNA follows: TGTGCCAGCAGCCAGAGGGACAGGACCAATGAAAAACTGTTTTTT. It is translated as CASSQRDRTNEKLFF.

This clonotype appeared many times. The CDR3 protein is CASGLIGGGETQYF. The DNA of the CDR3 is TGTGCTAGTGGTTTGATAGGGGGCGGAGAGACCCAGTACTTC. The gene calls are TRBV12-5 and TRBJ2-5; 7 bases fit TRBD1. Germline V gene lookup returns CDR1 LGHNT and CDR2 FRNRAP. The CDR3 covers 14 residues. Germline trimming cut 2 bases from V and 4 bases from J; bases unmatched to any gene: 4.

The V call is TRBV2, the J call TRBJ1-5, with 7 nucleotides matching TRBD1. The ends lost 3 bases at V and 1 base at J; junction bases unmatched: 3. The length of the CDR3 is 15 residues. Germline assignment: CDR1 SNHLY and CDR2 FYNNEI. CDR3 protein: CASSDGQASNQPQHF. The CDR3 nucleotides are TGTGCCAGCAGTGACGGACAGGCGAGCAATCAGCCCCAGCATTTT.

This clonotype was seen a few times. V gene TRBV5-1 combines with J gene TRBJ1-1; D is undetermined. The germline V gene encodes CDR1 SGHRS and CDR2 YFSETQ. V shed 6 bases and J shed 7 bases, with 19 bases lying between them. The CDR3 is 14 amino acids. Written as DNA, the CDR3 is TGCGCCAGCACTAAAAGGGTGGACGGATATGAAGCTTTCTTT. Protein product: CASTKRVDGYEAFF.

The sample holds a few counts of this clonotype. This chain joins TRBV20-1 and TRBJ1-5; tentatively, D is TRBD1 (5 bases). CDR3 size: 13 residues. Germline assignment: CDR1 DFQATT and CDR2 SNEGSKA (reference sequence). V dropped 1 base and J dropped 6 bases, with 10 bases sitting between them. CDR3 in amino acids: CSARGQFIQPQHF. The CDR3 DNA sequence: TGCAGTGCTAGAGGACAGTTTATTCAGCCCCAGCATTTT.

The chain carries TRBV7-7 and TRBJ2-7, with D maybe TRBD2 (7 bases). The CDR3 totals 14 residues. Trimming removed 5 bases from V and 6 bases from J, with 17 bases in between. Germline CDR1 is SSHAT and CDR2 is FNYEAQ (reference sequence). For the CDR3, the DNA is TGTGCCAGCAGCCCATCCACAGGGAGGGCCGAGCAGTACTTC. Encoded protein: CASSPSTGRAEQYF. The full variable domain, completed using reference TRBV7-7 and TRBJ2-7, is GAGVSQSPRYKVTKRGQDVTLRCDPISSHATLYWYQQALGQGPEFLTYFNYEAQPDKSGLPSDRFSAERPEGSISTLTIQRTEQRDSAMYRCASSPSTGRAEQYFGPGTRLTVT.

This clonotype has just a few counts. The chain carries TRBV2 and TRBJ1-1; D unresolved. Germline loops: CDR1 SNHLY, CDR2 FYNNEI. The CDR3 spans 12 residues. V was trimmed by 8 bases and J by 6 bases, leaving 13 bases between them. In DNA form, the CDR3 reads TGTGCCAGCGTCGGGTCCATCGCTGAAGCTTTCTTT. Amino acids: CASVGSIAEAFF.